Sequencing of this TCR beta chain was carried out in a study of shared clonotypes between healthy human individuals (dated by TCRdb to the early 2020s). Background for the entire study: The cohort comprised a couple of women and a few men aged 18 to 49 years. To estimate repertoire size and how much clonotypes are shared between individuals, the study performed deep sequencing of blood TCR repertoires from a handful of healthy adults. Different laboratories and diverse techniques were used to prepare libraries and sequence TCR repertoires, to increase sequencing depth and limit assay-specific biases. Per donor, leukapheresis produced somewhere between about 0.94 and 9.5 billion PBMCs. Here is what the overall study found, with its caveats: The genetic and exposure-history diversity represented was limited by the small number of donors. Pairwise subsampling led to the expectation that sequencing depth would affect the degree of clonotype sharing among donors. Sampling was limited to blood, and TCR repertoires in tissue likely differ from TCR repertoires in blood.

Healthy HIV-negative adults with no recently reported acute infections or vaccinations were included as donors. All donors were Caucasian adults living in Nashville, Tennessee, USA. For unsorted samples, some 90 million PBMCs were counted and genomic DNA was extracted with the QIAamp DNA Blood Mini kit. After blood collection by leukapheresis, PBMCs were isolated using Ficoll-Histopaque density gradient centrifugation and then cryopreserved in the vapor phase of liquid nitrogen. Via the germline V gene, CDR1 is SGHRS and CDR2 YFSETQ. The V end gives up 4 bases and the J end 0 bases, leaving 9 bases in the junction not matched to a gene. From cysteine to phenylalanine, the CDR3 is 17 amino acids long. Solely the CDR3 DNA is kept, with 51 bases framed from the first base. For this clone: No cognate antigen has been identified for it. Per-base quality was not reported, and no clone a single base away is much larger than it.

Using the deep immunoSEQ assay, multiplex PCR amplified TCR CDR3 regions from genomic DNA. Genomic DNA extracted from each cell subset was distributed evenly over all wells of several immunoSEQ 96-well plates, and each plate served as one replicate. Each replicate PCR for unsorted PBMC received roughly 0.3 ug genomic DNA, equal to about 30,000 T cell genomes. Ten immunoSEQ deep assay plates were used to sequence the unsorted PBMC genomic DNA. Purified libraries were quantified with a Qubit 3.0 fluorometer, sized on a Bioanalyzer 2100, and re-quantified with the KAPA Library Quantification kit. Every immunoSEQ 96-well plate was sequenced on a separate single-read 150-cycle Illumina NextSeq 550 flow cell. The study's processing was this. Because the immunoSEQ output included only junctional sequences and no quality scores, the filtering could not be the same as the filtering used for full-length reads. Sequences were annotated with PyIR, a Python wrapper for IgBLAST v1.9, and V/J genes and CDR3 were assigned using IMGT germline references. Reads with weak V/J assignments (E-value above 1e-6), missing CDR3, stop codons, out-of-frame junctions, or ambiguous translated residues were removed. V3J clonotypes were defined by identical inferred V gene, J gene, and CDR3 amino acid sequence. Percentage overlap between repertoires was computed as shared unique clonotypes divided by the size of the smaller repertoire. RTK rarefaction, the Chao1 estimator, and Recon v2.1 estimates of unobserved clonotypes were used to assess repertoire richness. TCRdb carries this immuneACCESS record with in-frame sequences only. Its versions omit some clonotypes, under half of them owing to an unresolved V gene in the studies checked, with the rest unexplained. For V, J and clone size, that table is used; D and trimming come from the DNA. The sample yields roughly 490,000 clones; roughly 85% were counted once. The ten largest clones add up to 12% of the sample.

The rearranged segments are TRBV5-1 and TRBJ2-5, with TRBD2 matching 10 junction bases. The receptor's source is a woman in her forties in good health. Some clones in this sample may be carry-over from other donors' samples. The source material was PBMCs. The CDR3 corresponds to CASSPGPSGGYQETQYF. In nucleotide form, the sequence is TGCGCCAGCAGCCCCGGCCCTAGCGGGGGTTACCAAGAGACCCAGTACTTC.